The clone carrying this T cell receptor beta chain was seen more than once but under ten times. Its antigen remains unknown. TCRdb redid the calling of the reads with MiXCR, one entry per CDR3 protein. The table lists around 130,000 distinct CDR3 sequences, roughly 25% of them singletons. The sample belongs to a study of T cell repertoires in cytomegalovirus infection. The overall study: CMV infection plus the matching HLA type was flagged by public TCR beta signatures.

This CDR3 region has 15 residues. Germline assignment: CDR1 MDHEN and CDR2 SYDVKM. V was trimmed by 6 bases and J by 1 base, leaving 15 bases between them. V usage is TRBV28 and J usage is TRBJ1-2, with D possibly being TRBD1 (5 bases). This TCR was sampled from a human donor in good health (CMV status not recorded). Some clones in this sample may be carry-over from other donors' samples. Sequenced sample: PBMCs, sequenced either directly or after in vitro stimulation (not recorded which). The CDR3 bases are TGTGCCAGCAGAAGGGGAGGGGACCTTAACTATGGCTACACCTTC. This codes for CASRRGGDLNYGYTF.